The clone carrying this T cell receptor (beta chain) has a handful of counts. The antigen is undetermined. Germline CDR1 is SGHTA and CDR2 is FQGNSA. The CDR3 length is 14 residues. V shed 0 bases and J shed 11 bases, with 14 bases lying between them. Cultured CD4+ T cells had their DNA profiled by the Oncomine TCR Beta short-read assay. The genomic DNA was obtained from cultured CD4+ T cells by extraction with the QIAamp micro DNA kit. TCRdb fed the PCR reads into MiXCR, producing one record per CDR3 protein. The sample carries under 20,000 distinct CDR3 sequences, about 53% recorded once. The data were taken from a study of vaccination and CD4 T cells after COVID-19. Study-level background: Between diagnosis and the drawing of post-COVID samples lay a median around 98 days (range 35 to 161).

Stated treatment: approximately 9-day PBMC culture with coronavirus spike peptide pools or control peptides (ViraFEST assay). Notes on the study in general: Analysis covered relatively few convalescent patients and lacked any early post-infection timepoints. Spike mono-reactivity marked 304 of 307 vaccine-specific clones in convalescent patients.

This rearrangement joins TRBV7-2 to TRBJ1-5; D is ambiguous. Sequenced input: CD4+ T cells from blood, cultured in vitro. The TCR sequence derives from a human donor who had recovered from COVID-19. The CDR3 sequence is CASSLALGGEAQHF. CDR3 DNA sequence: TGTGCCAGCAGCTTAGCGCTCGGAGGCGAAGCCCAGCATTTT.